The rows below give T cell receptor beta chains drawn from one sample of a study of T cell responses to AZD1222 COVID-19 vaccine. Sequencing used immunoSEQ multiplex PCR; TCRdb keeps in-frame clones, though not all of them. This sample yields under 150,000 clones, of which nearly 90% are seen a single time; roughly 6.1% belongs to the top ten. The starting material was peripheral blood, obtained 28 days after the second AZD1222 dose. The receptors were sampled from an adult who received the AZD1222 COVID-19 vaccine. The CDR3 runs from the conserved cysteine through the conserved F or W. The D gene is left open where the match is weak. Clone sizes are given selectively: once, few, many, or a class where the clone is expanded.

D,J,size,V,DNA,CDR3
-,TRBJ2-5,few,TRBV24-1,TGTGCCACCAGTGACCCGAGGCCAGGGAGCCACCAAGAGACCCAGTACTTC,CATSDPRPGSHQETQYF
-,TRBJ2-1,-,TRBV6-5,TGTGCCAGCACCCCGACCTCCTACAATGAGCAGTTCTTC,CASTPTSYNEQFF
TRBD1,TRBJ1-6,-,TRBV2,TGTGCCAGCAGCCTCCAGGGGGCCGAAAATTCACCCCTCCACTTT,CASSLQGAENSPLHF
-,TRBJ2-3,-,TRBV9,TGTGCCAGCAGCGGCCCTCCGGGTACGCAGTATTTT,CASSGPPGTQYF
-,TRBJ1-2,-,TRBV6-5,TGTGCCAGCACCGGGAGGGGCGGGGGGCACTATGGCTACACCTTC,CASTGRGGGHYGYTF
TRBD2,TRBJ2-1,once,TRBV5-1,TGCGCCAGCAGCTTGGTAGCTAGCGGGTCCTACAATGAGCAGTTCTTC,CASSLVASGSYNEQFF
TRBD1,TRBJ1-2,-,TRBV6-5,TGTGCCAGCAGGGGACAGGGAACCTATGGCTACACCTTC,CASRGQGTYGYTF
-,TRBJ2-3,-,TRBV18,TGTGCCAGCTCACCTAGGGAGGTACCCACAGATACGCAGTATTTT,CASSPREVPTDTQYF
-,TRBJ2-7,-,TRBV2,TGTGCCAGCACCCCCCGCGCAAGCTCCTACGAGCAGTACTTC,CASTPRASSYEQYF
TRBD2,TRBJ2-3,-,TRBV23-1,TGCGCCAGCAGTCAATGCCCTACTAGCGGGGTCACAGATACGCAGTATTTT,CASSQCPTSGVTDTQYF
-,TRBJ1-5,-,TRBV5-6,TGTGCCAGCAGCTTCCTCAATCAGCCCCAGCATTTT,CASSFLNQPQHF
TRBD1,TRBJ1-1,-,TRBV28,TGTGCCAGCACTCAAAGGGGGCTGAACACTGAAGCTTTCTTT,CASTQRGLNTEAFF
-,TRBJ1-5,-,TRBV6-5,TGTGCCAGCAGCCGTACAGGGAAGGGCAATCAGCCCCAGCATTTT,CASSRTGKGNQPQHF
-,TRBJ2-7,-,TRBV7-6,TGTGCCAGCAGCTTAGTGCAGGGGTCCTACGAGCAGTACTTC,CASSLVQGSYEQYF
TRBD1,TRBJ1-2,-,TRBV11-3,TGTGCCAGCAGCTTCTGGGGACAGGGGGGTAGGAACTATGGCTACACCTTC,CASSFWGQGGRNYGYTF
TRBD1,TRBJ2-2,-,TRBV24-1,TGTGCCACCAGTGACAACCCTCTGGACAGGGCCTTCACCGGGGAGCTGTTTTTT,CATSDNPLDRAFTGELFF
-,TRBJ1-1,-,TRBV6-5,TGTGCCAGCAGCCAACTGACAGTGGGGGACACTGAAGCTTTCTTT,CASSQLTVGDTEAFF
TRBD1,TRBJ2-2,once,TRBV9,TGTGCCAGCAGCGTATCGATCTTGGGAGGGAAACGGGACAGGGGCACCGGGGAGCTGTTTTTT,CASSVSILGGKRDRGTGELFF
-,TRBJ1-4,-,TRBV19,TGTGCCAGTAGCCCCCAGGGCCCGGACAGAGGGGAAAAACTGTTTTTT,CASSPQGPDRGEKLFF
-,TRBJ2-7,once,TRBV5-5,TGTGCCAGCAGCTTGGAAGGTTTCAGGGGCCACGAGCAGTACTTC,CASSLEGFRGHEQYF
-,TRBJ1-2,-,TRBV6-5,TGTGCCAGCAGTCTGGACGGTAACTATGGCTACACCTTC,CASSLDGNYGYTF
TRBD1,TRBJ2-7,once,TRBV12-3/TRBV12-4,TGTGCCAGCGGCCTGGGACAGCTCTACGAGCAGTACTTC,CASGLGQLYEQYF
TRBD1,TRBJ1-2,-,TRBV2,TGTGCCAGCAGTGGACAGGGGGTGGATGGCTACACCTTC,CASSGQGVDGYTF
-,TRBJ1-1,-,TRBV10-2,TGCGCCAGCATTGACAGGAGGAGGAACACTGAAGCTTTCTTT,CASIDRRRNTEAFF
-,TRBJ1-2,-,TRBV28,TGTGCCAGCAGTTCCAACCGGGGAGAGGCTGACTATGGCTACACCTTC,CASSSNRGEADYGYTF
TRBD1,TRBJ1-4,-,TRBV4-1,TGCGCCAGCAGCCAAATGACAGGGGCTAATGAAAAACTGTTTTTT,CASSQMTGANEKLFF
-,TRBJ1-2,-,TRBV12-3/TRBV12-4,TGTGCCAGCAGACAGGGAACCTATGGCTACACCTTC,CASRQGTYGYTF
TRBD2,TRBJ2-5,-,TRBV30,TGTGCCTGGGGAGCGGGGGGGGAGACCCAGTACTTC,CAWGAGGETQYF
-,TRBJ2-7,-,TRBV11-3,TGTGCCAGCACCACCGAGGGACACAAAGTATACTTC,CASTTEGHKVYF
-,TRBJ2-2,-,TRBV5-4,TGTGCCAGCAACACCGGGCGAGTCGCCGGGGAGCTGTTTTTT,CASNTGRVAGELFF
-,TRBJ1-6,once,TRBV28,TGTGCCAGCAGAAGAGGGGAAGGGAACAATTCACCCCTCCACTTT,CASRRGEGNNSPLHF
TRBD2,TRBJ2-7,-,TRBV27,TGTGCCAGCAGTTCGGGACTACCGGCGTACGAGCAGTACTTC,CASSSGLPAYEQYF
-,TRBJ2-2,once,TRBV24-1,TGTGCCACCAGTGAGAGGGCCGGGGAGCTGTTTTTT,CATSERAGELFF
-,TRBJ2-7,-,TRBV7-6,TGTGCCAGCAGCTCGACAGGCGCCGGGGAGCAGTACTTC,CASSSTGAGEQYF
TRBD1,TRBJ2-7,-,TRBV2,TGTGCCAGAGGGGGGGACAGGGGCGACGAGCAGTACTTC,CARGGDRGDEQYF
TRBD2,TRBJ2-7,-,TRBV28,TGTGCCAGCAGTTTAGAGGGTAGCGGGAGGGCCGGGTACTTC,CASSLEGSGRAGYF
-,TRBJ1-2,-,TRBV6-6,TGTGCCGTATCCCAGGGCCACCTCTATGGCTACACCTTC,CAVSQGHLYGYTF
-,TRBJ2-3,-,TRBV15,TGTGCCACCAGCAGAGAAAGTCAGAATACGCAGTATTTT,CATSRESQNTQYF
-,TRBJ2-2,-,TRBV25-1,TGTGCCAGCAGTGAATATTGGGGGGGGGAGCTGTTTTTT,CASSEYWGGELFF
TRBD1,TRBJ2-5,-,TRBV6-5,TGTGCCACTGAGGGGGCGCACCAAGAGACCCAGTACTTC,CATEGAHQETQYF
TRBD1,TRBJ2-7,-,TRBV5-1,TGCGCCAGCAGCCTGGATGGGGACAGGGAAACTTTGCAGTACTTC,CASSLDGDRETLQYF
-,TRBJ2-1,-,TRBV6-4,TGTGCCAGCAGTGAGGGTAGTTTGGCTTCCTACAATGAGCAGTTCTTC,CASSEGSLASYNEQFF
-,TRBJ1-2,few,TRBV25-1,TGTGCCAGCAGATCAGACGGGACATCCTATGGCTACACCTTC,CASRSDGTSYGYTF
-,TRBJ1-2,-,TRBV5-4,TGTGCCAGCAGCCAGGGGCAGCTCTATGGCTACACCTTC,CASSQGQLYGYTF
-,TRBJ2-7,once,TRBV12-3/TRBV12-4,TGTGCCAGCAGGGGACCTGGGATCCACGAGCAGTACTTC,CASRGPGIHEQYF
-,TRBJ1-2,-,TRBV5-1,TGCGCCAGCAGCACCGACACCATGAGAGGCTACACCTTC,CASSTDTMRGYTF
-,TRBJ1-5,-,TRBV27,TGTGCCAGCAGCCACAGGGATAGCAATCAGCCCCAGCATTTT,CASSHRDSNQPQHF
TRBD1,TRBJ1-5,-,TRBV29-1,TGCAGCGTACAGACAGGGACGGGTAATCAGCCCCAGCATTTT,CSVQTGTGNQPQHF
-,TRBJ2-7,-,TRBV5-6,TGTGCCAGCAGCTTGGCAAGGGTTGACTACGAGCAGTACTTC,CASSLARVDYEQYF
-,TRBJ2-5,-,TRBV15,TGTGCCACCAGCAGAGAATTCAGGGTCCACGAGACCCAGTACTTC,CATSREFRVHETQYF
TRBD1,TRBJ1-4,-,TRBV11-3,TGTGCCAGCAGCCCACAGGGGGCGGGGAATAATGAAAAACTGTTTTTT,CASSPQGAGNNEKLFF
-,TRBJ1-1,-,TRBV6-1,TGTGCCAGCAGTGAAGCCGGGACACCCTTTGAAGCTTTCTTT,CASSEAGTPFEAFF
TRBD1,TRBJ1-2,once,TRBV10-1,TGCGCCAGCAGTGGACGGACAGGGGACTATGGCTACACCTTC,CASSGRTGDYGYTF
-,TRBJ1-1,-,TRBV6-5,TGTGCCAGCCAAGCATGGAACACTGAAGCTTTCTTT,CASQAWNTEAFF